The 3 T cell receptor beta chains in this list originate from one sample, sequenced in a study of early T cells in non-severe SARS-CoV-2 infection. TCRdb recomputed calls from the 5' RACE reads with MiXCR, one row per CDR3 protein. The sample consists of approximately 30,000 distinct CDR3 sequences, under 6% of them appearing once. What was sequenced was whole blood. All receptors come from an adult who was a healthcare worker with PCR-confirmed SARS-CoV-2 infection or an uninfected control (not recorded which).

This clonotype showed up many times. The genes are TRBV6-4 and TRBJ2-7, with D uncertain. Per the germline V gene, CDR1 is MRHNA and CDR2 is SNTAGT. Trimming took off 5 bases at V and 0 bases at J, with 14 bases between the two ends. The CDR3 has 15 amino acids. The CDR3 sequence: CASSRRERTSYEQYF. The CDR3 DNA is TGTGCCAGCAGTCGAAGGGAACGGACCTCCTACGAGCAGTACTTC.

This clonotype was seen many times. The chain is built from TRBV20-1 and TRBJ1-6; a weak D match, TRBD1 (5 bases). V lost 3 bases, J lost 11 bases, and 14 bases lay in between. CDR1 is DFQATT, CDR2 SNEGSKA, per germline (reference sequence). The CDR3 totals 13 residues. The CDR3: CSASRGNGAPLHF. CDR3 coding DNA: TGCAGTGCTAGCCGGGGGAACGGAGCACCCCTCCACTTT.

The gene calls are TRBV20-1 and TRBJ2-7; D remains unclear. V lost 2 bases to trimming and J lost 3 bases, with 11 bases between them. Germline CDR1 and CDR2: DFQATT and SNEGSKA (reference sequence). This CDR3 is 13 amino acids long. The CDR3 spells CSARTGSLYEQYF. DNA for the CDR3: TGCAGTGCTAGAACTGGTTCCCTCTACGAGCAGTACTTC.